The 22 T cell receptor beta chains given below trace back to one sample, sequenced in a study of blood T cell repertoires in COVID-19. Sequencing used immunoSEQ multiplex PCR; TCRdb keeps in-frame clones, though not all of them. The table records some 120,000 clones, roughly 79% of them present only once. The sample was peripheral blood. The receptors shown here come from a human donor in a cohort sampled during active COVID-19.

The chain employs TRBV19 and TRBJ2-2; 11 bases line up with TRBD2. The CDR3 extends over 16 amino acids. Germline-derived CDR1 and CDR2 are LNHDA and SQIVND (reference sequence). Trimming cost V 6 bases and J 0 bases; bases outside gene matches: 3. The CDR3 sequence: CASRKTSGTNTGELFF. DNA of the CDR3: TGTGCCAGTAGGAAGACTAGCGGGACGAACACCGGGGAGCTGTTTTTT. Using reference TRBV19 and TRBJ2-2 for the parts outside the CDR3, the full variable domain is DGGITQSPKYLFRKEGQNVTLSCEQNLNHDAMYWYRQDPGQGLRLIYYSQIVNDFQKGDIAEGYSVSREKKESFPLTVTSAQKNPTAFYLCASRKTSGTNTGELFFGEGSRLTVL.

The rearrangement links TRBV19 to TRBJ2-1; a weak D match, TRBD2 (6 bases). The V end was cut by 7 bases, the J end by 9 bases, with 22 bases between. The CDR3 extends over 15 amino acids. CDR1 is LNHDA and CDR2 is SQIVND in the germline V gene (reference sequence). The CDR3 DNA reads TGTGCCAGTACCCCTCCGGACTATCGCTTCGGTGAGCAGTTCTTC. Translated: CASTPPDYRFGEQFF.

This chain uses TRBV7-8 with TRBJ1-4; 8 bases map to TRBD1. V was pared by 2 bases and J by 6 bases, with 5 bases of the junction left unmatched. There are 15 residues in the CDR3. The V gene's germline CDR1 is SGHVS and CDR2 FQNEAQ. The CDR3 DNA sequence: TGTGCCAGCAGCTTATACAGGGGGGGGGATGAAAAACTGTTTTTT. Translation: CASSLYRGGDEKLFF.

The sample holds a few counts of this clone. The gene calls are TRBV11-2 and TRBJ1-3, with D tentatively TRBD1 (6 bases). The CDR3 contains 14 residues. The V and J ends lost 4 bases and 7 bases respectively, with 14 bases between them. Germline V CDR1 and CDR2: SGHAT, FQNNGV. CDR3 sequence: CASSSRGIWNTIYF. The CDR3, as DNA: TGTGCCAGCAGCTCCAGGGGAATATGGAACACCATATATTTT. The variable domain in full, completed from reference TRBV11-2 and TRBJ1-3, reads EAGVAQSPRYKIIEKRQSVAFWCNPISGHATLYWYQQILGQGPKLLIQFQNNGVVDDSQLPKDRFSAERLKGVDSTLKIQPAKLEDSAVYLCASSSRGIWNTIYFGEGSWLTVV.

This rearrangement joins TRBV4-2 to TRBJ1-4; unclear D gene. CDR3 length equals 12 residues. Germline V gives CDR1 LGHNA, CDR2 YNFKEQ. The V gene lost 3 bases and the J gene lost 4 bases, with 3 bases spanning the gap. The CDR3 coding sequence is TGTGCCAGCAGCCAGAGTAATGAAAAACTGTTTTTT. It translates to CASSQSNEKLFF.

The J gene is TRBJ1-2, the V gene TRBV2; D unresolved. The CDR3 runs to 13 residues. CDR1 SNHLY and CDR2 FYNNEI come from the germline V gene. Trimming removed 2 bases at V and 8 bases at J, with 12 bases between. The CDR3 is CASSENEVTGYTF. As DNA, the CDR3 is TGTGCCAGCAGTGAAAATGAGGTTACCGGCTACACCTTC.

The rearrangement uses TRBV7-3 and TRBJ2-2; D is undetermined. The V gene lost 2 bases and the J gene lost 2 bases, with 3 bases spanning the gap. CDR3 length: 13 amino acids. The germline V gene has CDR1 SGHTA and CDR2 FQGTGA. CDR3 loop: CASSLLNTGELFF. CDR3 DNA: TGTGCCAGCAGCTTACTAAACACCGGGGAGCTGTTTTTT.

V and J are TRBV6-5 and TRBJ2-7; D not resolved. Trimming left V 5 bases short and J 2 bases short, with 13 bases between. The CDR3 runs 14 residues. Germline loops: CDR1 MNHEY, CDR2 SVGAGI. DNA of the CDR3: TGTGCCAGCAGTCCCTTGATCGGTACCTACGAGCAGTACTTC. It translates to CASSPLIGTYEQYF.

The V call is TRBV19, the J call TRBJ1-6, with TRBD1 as a possible D gene (6 bases). This CDR3 spans 14 amino acids. Trimming removed 5 bases at V and 6 bases at J, with 11 bases between. Germline CDR1 reads LNHDA; CDR2 reads SQIVND (reference sequence). This chain's CDR3 is CASSVGQSNSPLHF. CDR3 in DNA: TGTGCCAGTAGTGTCGGACAGAGTAATTCACCCCTCCACTTT.

The J gene is TRBJ1-1, the V gene TRBV7-2, with D tentatively TRBD1 (6 bases). The CDR3 is 14 amino acids. Germline V CDR1 and CDR2: SGHTA, FQGNSA. V lost 5 bases and J 1 base, leaving 11 bases between the germline ends. The chain's CDR3 is CASSRGAGNTEAFF. CDR3 coding DNA: TGTGCCAGCAGCCGGGGGGCGGGGAACACTGAAGCTTTCTTT.

This clone was seen a single time. V usage is TRBV9 and J usage is TRBJ2-3; TRBD2 matches 9 bases. V lost 4 bases, J lost 10 bases, and 13 bases stayed unmatched. Germline values: CDR1 SGDLS, CDR2 YYNGEE. The CDR3 extends over 15 amino acids. In nucleotides, the CDR3 is TGTGCCAGCAGCTCCACCTTAGCGGGGGCGGGGTCGCAGTATTTT. This sequence encodes CASSSTLAGAGSQYF.

The chain uses TRBV11-3 and TRBJ2-7; 9 nucleotides line up with TRBD1. The trim removed 4 bases at V and 1 base at J, leaving 2 bases unmatched. The length of the CDR3 is 14 residues. The germline gives CDR1 SGHNT, CDR2 YENEEA. This chain's CDR3 is CASSSQGASYEQYF. The DNA of the CDR3 is TGTGCCAGCAGCTCACAGGGGGCTTCCTACGAGCAGTACTTC.

The chain uses TRBV28 and TRBJ1-5; 7 bases line up with TRBD1. V lost 6 bases to trimming and J lost 4 bases; unmatched junction nucleotides: 9. This CDR3 spans 15 amino acids. CDR1 is MDHEN, CDR2 SYDVKM, per germline. The CDR3 bases are TGTGCCAGCAGGGCCCGGGACAGACGTAATCAGCCCCAGCATTTT. This translates into CASRARDRRNQPQHF.

This clone was detected only once. This chain links TRBV7-3 with TRBJ1-1; D is possibly TRBD1 (5 bases). Trimming stripped 3 bases from V and 6 bases from J, with 11 bases between. CDR3 size: 13 residues. Germline CDR1 and CDR2: SGHTA and FQGTGA. Written as DNA, the CDR3 is TGTGCCAGCAGCTTCGACGGGGACTCTGAAGCTTTCTTT. Residues: CASSFDGDSEAFF.

The rearrangement joins TRBV7-6 to TRBJ2-7, with 9 bases fitting TRBD1. This CDR3 spans 11 amino acids. Trimming at V came to 8 bases and at J to 5 bases, leaving 1 base not matched to a gene. Germline CDR1 and CDR2: SGHVS and FNYEAQ. The CDR3 sequence is CASGTGNEQYF. As DNA, the CDR3 is TGTGCCAGCGGGACAGGGAACGAGCAGTACTTC.

The chain has TRBV18 and TRBJ1-2; TRBD1 matches 7 bases. CDR1 is KGHSH and CDR2 is LQKENI in the germline V gene. The V and J ends lost 4 bases and 8 bases, in that order; junction bases with no gene match: 13. The CDR3 consists of 15 residues. The CDR3 DNA reads TGTGCCAGCTCACAAAAAGGAGGGGGCTTTTACGGCTACACCTTC. Protein sequence: CASSQKGGGFYGYTF. The full variable domain, its missing parts supplied by reference TRBV18 and TRBJ1-2, is NAGVMQNPRHLVRRRGQEARLRCSPMKGHSHVYWYRQLPEEGLKFMVYLQKENIIDESGMPKERFSAEFPKEGPSILRIQQVVRGDSAAYFCASSQKGGGFYGYTFGSGTRLTVV.

This sequence joins TRBV7-8 and TRBJ2-7; a weak D match, TRBD1 (5 bases). Trimming shortened V by 4 bases and J by 2 bases, and 9 bases separated the two germline ends. The germline CDR1 and CDR2 sequences are SGHVS and FQNEAQ. This CDR3 is 13 amino acids long. CDR3 DNA: TGTGCCAGCAGCTCAGGGAAAACCTACGAGCAGTACTTC. Translation gives CASSSGKTYEQYF.

CDR3 protein: CASFFWGAISYEQYF. CDR3 coding DNA: TGTGCCAGCTTTTTCTGGGGCGCGATTTCCTACGAGCAGTACTTC. The J gene is TRBJ2-7, the V gene TRBV5-4; D possibly corresponds to TRBD1 (5 bases). This CDR3 contains 15 residues. Germline V CDR1 and CDR2: SGHNT, YYREEE (reference sequence). The ends were cut back, 7 bases at V and 1 base at J, with 18 bases in the middle. Variable domain in full (rest from reference TRBV5-4 and TRBJ2-7): ETGVTQSPTHLIKTRGQQVTLRCSSQSGHNTVSWYQQALGQGPQFIFQYYREEENGRGNFPPRFSGLQFPNYSSELNVNALELDDSALYLCASFFWGAISYEQYFGPGTRLTVT.

This chain joins TRBV7-8 and TRBJ2-4; D is uncertain. Germline CDR1 is SGHVS and CDR2 is FQNEAQ. The CDR3 totals 16 residues. Trimming cost V 0 bases and J 0 bases, with 9 bases left between them. The CDR3 is CASSLAVQLAKNIQYF. In DNA form, the CDR3 reads TGTGCCAGCAGCTTAGCGGTACAGCTAGCCAAAAACATTCAGTACTTC. Full variable domain (remainder filled in from reference TRBV7-8 and TRBJ2-4): GAGVSQSPRYKVAKRGQDVALRCDPISGHVSLFWYQQALGQGPEFLTYFQNEAQLDKSGLPSDRFFAERPEGSVSTLKIQRTQQEDSAVYLCASSLAVQLAKNIQYFGAGTRLSVL.

The V call is TRBV6-4, the J call TRBJ1-4, with 8 positions matching TRBD1. The junction had 7 bases not matched to a gene; V was cut back by 3 bases and J by 10 bases. This CDR3 spans 14 amino acids. Looked up from germline, CDR1 is MRHNA and CDR2 is SNTAGT. The CDR3 DNA follows: TGTGCCAGCAGTGATCCCGGACAGGGAGGAAAACTGTTTTTT. It yields the protein CASSDPGQGGKLFF.

The gene calls are TRBV7-9 and TRBJ1-3; no clear D gene. Germline V gene lookup returns CDR1 SEHNR and CDR2 FQNEAQ (reference sequence). This CDR3 is built from 14 residues. The V end lost 5 bases, the J end lost 1 base, and 9 bases lay between the germline ends. The CDR3 reads CASSLSVSGNTIYF. CDR3 nucleotides: TGTGCCAGCAGCCTCTCCGTGTCTGGAAACACCATATATTTT. Variable domain in full (rest from reference TRBV7-9 and TRBJ1-3): DTGVSQNPRHKITKRGQNVTFRCDPISEHNRLYWYRQTLGQGPEFLTYFQNEAQLEKSRLLSDRFSAERPKGSFSTLEIQRTEQGDSAMYLCASSLSVSGNTIYFGEGSWLTVV.

The CDR3 loop is CASSMLGSRGYGYTF. In nucleotides, the CDR3 is TGTGCCAGTAGTATGCTGGGCTCTCGGGGCTATGGCTACACCTTC. The chain carries TRBV19 and TRBJ1-2; D gene unclear. This CDR3 has 15 residues. Germline CDR1 and CDR2: LNHDA and SQIVND (reference sequence). Trimming took off 3 bases at V and 4 bases at J, with 15 bases between the two ends.